This TCR beta chain was profiled in a study of graft-versus-host responses after intestinal transplantation. Whole-study context: Isolated intestinal, liver-intestinal, or multivisceral transplants had been given to the recipients.

Trimming removed 2 bases from V and 2 bases from J; junction bases left unmatched: 7. CDR1 is MNHNS and CDR2 is SASEGT in the germline V gene. There are 17 residues in the CDR3. Findings and caveats of the study: In recipient marrow, GvH clones were found, and some appeared first in ileum or blood.

Regarding this clone: Its antigen remains unknown.

The method was immunoSEQ multiplex PCR; TCRdb's version includes in-frame clones alone and lacks a portion of them. The sample consists of tens of thousands of clones, around 92% of them appearing once. The rearrangement uses TRBV6-1 and TRBJ2-3, with 10 bases that match TRBD1. The source was PBMCs, collected 98 days after intestinal transplantation. The clonotype originates from a human patient who received an intestinal transplant, so some T cells may come from the graft donor. DNA of the CDR3: TGTGCCAGCAGTGAAAGGGGGACAGGGGATGTCACAGATACGCAGTATTTT. Translated: CASSERGTGDVTDTQYF.